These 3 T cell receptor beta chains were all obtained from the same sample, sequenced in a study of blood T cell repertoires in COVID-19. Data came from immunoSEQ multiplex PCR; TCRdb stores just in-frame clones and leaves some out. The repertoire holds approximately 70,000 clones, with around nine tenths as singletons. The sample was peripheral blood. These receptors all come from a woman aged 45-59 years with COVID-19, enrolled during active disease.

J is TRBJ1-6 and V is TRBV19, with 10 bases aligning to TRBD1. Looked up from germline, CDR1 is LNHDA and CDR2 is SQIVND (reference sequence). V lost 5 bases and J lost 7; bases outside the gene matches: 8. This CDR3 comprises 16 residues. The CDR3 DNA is TGTGCCAGTAGTCACAAGACAGGGGGCAAAAATTCACCCCTCCACTTT. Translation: CASSHKTGGKNSPLHF. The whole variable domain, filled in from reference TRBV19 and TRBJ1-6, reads DGGITQSPKYLFRKEGQNVTLSCEQNLNHDAMYWYRQDPGQGLRLIYYSQIVNDFQKGDIAEGYSVSREKKESFPLTVTSAQKNPTAFYLCASSHKTGGKNSPLHFGNGTRLTVT.

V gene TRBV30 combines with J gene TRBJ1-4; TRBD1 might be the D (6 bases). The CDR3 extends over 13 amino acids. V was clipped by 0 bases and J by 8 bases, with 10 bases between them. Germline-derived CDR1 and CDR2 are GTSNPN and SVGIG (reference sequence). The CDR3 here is CAWSVGGLEKLFF. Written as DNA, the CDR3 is TGTGCCTGGAGTGTAGGGGGTCTAGAAAAACTGTTTTTT.

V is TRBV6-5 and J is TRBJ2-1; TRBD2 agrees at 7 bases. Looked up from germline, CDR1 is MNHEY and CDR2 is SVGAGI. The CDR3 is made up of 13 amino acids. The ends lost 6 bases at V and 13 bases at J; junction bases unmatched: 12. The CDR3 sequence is CASRSSAGVGQFF. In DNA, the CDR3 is TGTGCCAGCAGATCGTCGGCGGGAGTTGGACAGTTCTTC.